Below, 25 T cell receptor beta chains from the same sample are listed, as sequenced in a study of T cell responses to AZD1222 COVID-19 vaccine. Profiled with immunoSEQ multiplex PCR; TCRdb holds only in-frame clones, not every one. Of under 150,000 clones listed, 84% are singletons. The sequenced sample was peripheral blood, obtained 28 days after the second AZD1222 dose. The receptors were gathered from an adult who received the AZD1222 COVID-19 vaccine.

V gene TRBV28 combines with J gene TRBJ1-1, with TRBD1 identical over 8 bases. Trimming cost V 5 bases and J 3 bases; bases outside gene matches: 14. CDR3 length equals 17 residues. Germline values: CDR1 MDHEN, CDR2 SYDVKM. CDR3 amino acids: CASSPRQGRGTDTEAFF. The CDR3 nucleotides are TGTGCCAGCAGTCCCCGACAGGGGCGGGGGACGGACACTGAAGCTTTCTTT.

With respect to this clone: This same CDR3 is encoded by further DNA sequences in the sample. V usage is TRBV5-1 and J usage is TRBJ2-3; D gene uncertain. Germline CDR1 SGHRS, CDR2 YFSETQ. The CDR3 runs to 14 residues. Trimming stripped 0 bases from V and 0 bases from J, with 5 bases between. CDR3 sequence: CASSLDRSTDTQYF. CDR3 in DNA: TGCGCCAGCAGCTTGGACAGAAGCACAGATACGCAGTATTTT.

This clone was seen a few times. V gene TRBV6-6 combines with J gene TRBJ1-3; unclear D gene. Looked up from germline, CDR1 is MNHNY and CDR2 is SVGAGI (reference sequence). V gave up 4 bases and J gave up 8 bases, with 15 bases separating them. The CDR3 contains 14 residues. This CDR3 is CASSSTPDGYTIYF. In DNA form, the CDR3 reads TGTGCCAGCAGTTCGACACCAGACGGGTACACCATATATTTT.

The count of this clone is one. The genes are TRBV10-1 and TRBJ2-1; TRBD2 might be the D (5 bases). The CDR3 has 12 amino acids. Per the germline V gene, CDR1 is WNHNN and CDR2 is SYGVQD (reference sequence). The ends were cut back, 2 bases at V and 12 bases at J, with 11 bases in the middle. Written as DNA, the CDR3 is TGCGCCAGCAGTGAGGGACCCGCGGGGCAGTTCTTC. Its translation: CASSEGPAGQFF.

There are a few counts of this clone. This sequence joins TRBV7-2 and TRBJ1-4, with D tentatively TRBD1 (6 bases). Germline V gene data show CDR1 as SGHTA and CDR2 as FQGNSA. V dropped 3 bases and J dropped 5 bases, with 10 bases sitting between them. The length of the CDR3 is 14 residues. The CDR3 sequence: CASSLDSSNEKLFF. The CDR3 coding sequence is TGTGCCAGCAGCTTGGACAGTTCAAATGAAAAACTGTTTTTT.

The rearrangement joins TRBV2 to TRBJ1-1, with D possibly matching TRBD1 (5 bases). Germline CDR1 reads SNHLY; CDR2 reads FYNNEI. V gave up 7 bases and J gave up 4 bases, with 16 bases separating them. The CDR3 is made up of 14 amino acids. The CDR3 coding sequence is TGTGCCAGCACCACTCGGGGCGCCGGCACTGAAGCTTTCTTT. This gives the protein CASTTRGAGTEAFF.

This rearrangement joins TRBV24-1 to TRBJ2-1; TRBD2 matches at 12 bases. Germline V gives CDR1 KGHDR, CDR2 SFDVKD. The CDR3 is 16 residues long. Trimming removed 10 bases from V and 0 bases from J; junction bases left unmatched: 6. This CDR3 reads CATAPTSGGSYNEQFF. The CDR3, as DNA: TGTGCCACAGCCCCGACTAGCGGGGGCTCCTACAATGAGCAGTTCTTC.

The chain recombines TRBV20-1 with TRBJ1-2; 8 bases align to TRBD1. With V trimmed by 3 bases and J by 4 bases, 10 bases remained unmatched. This CDR3 comprises 15 residues. Germline CDR1 reads DFQATT; CDR2 reads SNEGSKA (reference sequence). The CDR3 region is CSASKPGGPFYGYTF. CDR3 in DNA: TGCAGTGCTAGTAAACCAGGGGGCCCTTTCTATGGCTACACCTTC.

The rearrangement uses TRBV7-2 and TRBJ1-3; no definite D call. The CDR3 has 15 residues. Trimming shortened V by 5 bases and J by 1 base, and 12 bases separated the two germline ends. From germline, CDR1 is SGHTA and CDR2 FQGNSA. The CDR3 nucleotides are TGTGCCAGCAGCCCCCGGAGGGCGTCTGGAAACACCATATATTTT. Protein sequence: CASSPRRASGNTIYF.

The V and J genes are TRBV2 and TRBJ1-2; 7 bases line up with TRBD1. The CDR3 has 14 residues. CDR1 and CDR2 from the germline V gene are SNHLY and FYNNEI. V shed 0 bases and J 8 bases; nucleotides not matched to a gene: 6. As DNA, the CDR3 is TGTGCCAGCAGTGAAGCGGGACAGATTGGGGGCTACACCTTC. Its translation is CASSEAGQIGGYTF.

The gene calls are TRBV28 and TRBJ2-7; D ambiguous. The CDR3 runs 10 residues. Trimming shortened V by 8 bases and J by 7 bases, and 9 bases separated the two germline ends. From germline, CDR1 is MDHEN and CDR2 SYDVKM. The CDR3 loop is CASGQGEQYF. The CDR3 region has the DNA TGTGCCAGCGGGCAAGGGGAGCAGTACTTC.

J is TRBJ1-5 and V is TRBV7-2; 8 bases are shared with TRBD1. CDR1 SGHTA and CDR2 FQGNSA come from the germline V gene. This CDR3 has 17 amino acids. V gave up 1 base and J gave up 2 bases; unmatched junction bases: 7. CDR3 residues: CASSLVVLTGGNQPQHF. DNA of the CDR3: TGTGCCAGCAGCTTAGTGGTTTTGACAGGGGGCAATCAGCCCCAGCATTTT.

V and J are TRBV5-1 and TRBJ2-3; no reliable D call. The germline V gene encodes CDR1 SGHRS and CDR2 YFSETQ. V gave up 3 bases and J gave up 6 bases, with 8 bases separating them. The CDR3 is 12 residues long. The CDR3 here is CASSWWADTQYF. CDR3 coding DNA: TGCGCCAGCAGCTGGTGGGCGGATACGCAGTATTTT.

The chain carries TRBV9 and TRBJ1-2; a possible D gene is TRBD1 (5 bases). This CDR3 is built from 14 residues. Between the trimmed V and J ends, which lost 0 bases and 8 bases, there was a span of 14 bases. The germline V gene has CDR1 SGDLS and CDR2 YYNGEE. The CDR3 reads CASSVGFHGAGYTF. In DNA form, the CDR3 reads TGTGCCAGCAGCGTAGGATTCCACGGGGCCGGCTACACCTTC. Drawing the rest from reference TRBV9 and TRBJ1-2, the complete variable domain is DSGVTQTPKHLITATGQRVTLRCSPRSGDLSVYWYQQSLDQGLQFLIQYYNGEERAKGNILERFSAQQFPDLHSELNLSSLELGDSALYFCASSVGFHGAGYTFGSGTRLTVV.

The chain combines TRBV3-1 (or the pseudogene TRBV3-2) with TRBJ1-3, with 8 bases matching TRBD1. From germline, CDR1 is LGHDT and CDR2 YNNKEL (reference sequence). The trim removed 4 bases at V and 6 bases at J, leaving 8 bases unmatched. The CDR3 is made up of 15 amino acids. CDR3 in DNA: TGTGCCAGCAGCCGAGCCAGGGGGCACGAAAACACCATATATTTT. Its protein product is CASSRARGHENTIYF.

The chain is built from TRBV12-3 or TRBV12-4 and TRBJ1-1; no clear D gene. V lost 6 bases, J lost 4 bases, and 12 bases lay in between. The CDR3 has 13 residues. The CDR3 region is CASSQIEGTEAFF. Here the CDR3 DNA reads TGTGCCAGCAGCCAAATCGAGGGCACTGAAGCTTTCTTT.

The genes are TRBV7-9 and TRBJ2-6; 8 nucleotides line up with TRBD1. The CDR3 runs to 16 residues. Germline V gene data show CDR1 as SEHNR and CDR2 as FQNEAQ (reference sequence). Losses at the gene ends were 5 bases for V and 4 bases for J; bases not matched to a gene: 7. The CDR3 loop is CASSGLTGVGANVLTF. For the CDR3, the DNA is TGTGCCAGCAGCGGGTTGACAGGGGTCGGGGCCAACGTCCTGACTTTC. The full variable domain, with the rest looked up from reference TRBV7-9 and TRBJ2-6, is DTGVSQNPRHKITKRGQNVTFRCDPISEHNRLYWYRQTLGQGPEFLTYFQNEAQLEKSRLLSDRFSAERPKGSFSTLEIQRTEQGDSAMYLCASSGLTGVGANVLTFGAGSRLTVL.

V and J are TRBV5-6 and TRBJ2-5; D is uncertain. Germline values: CDR1 SGHDT, CDR2 YYEEEE. V gave up 3 bases and J gave up 5 bases, with 14 bases separating them. This CDR3 spans 14 amino acids. The CDR3 region is CASSSDVLGETQYF. DNA of the CDR3: TGTGCCAGCAGCTCGGACGTTCTCGGGGAGACCCAGTACTTC.

The V call is TRBV19, the J call TRBJ2-7; TRBD1 matches 7 bases. This CDR3 is 14 amino acids long. CDR1 is LNHDA, CDR2 SQIVND, per germline (reference sequence). V lost 10 bases to trimming and J lost 2 bases; unmatched junction nucleotides: 11. CDR3 sequence: CATGSGTATYEQYF. The CDR3, as DNA: TGTGCCACCGGGTCCGGGACAGCAACCTACGAGCAGTACTTC.

The chain couples TRBV4-2 to TRBJ1-1; a possible D gene is TRBD1 (6 bases). In germline, CDR1 is LGHNA, CDR2 YNFKEQ. CDR3 length equals 16 residues. With 0 bases removed from V and 1 base from J, the gap between germline ends came to 12 bases. The CDR3 reads CASSQDPQGWNTEAFF. CDR3 bases: TGTGCCAGCAGCCAAGATCCGCAGGGGTGGAACACTGAAGCTTTCTTT.

This chain joins TRBV30 and TRBJ2-7; D is undetermined. The V end was cut by 3 bases, the J end by 2 bases, with 5 bases between. The V gene's germline CDR1 is GTSNPN and CDR2 SVGIG (reference sequence). This CDR3 contains 11 residues. The CDR3 DNA sequence: TGTGCCTGGAGCGTCACCTACGAGCAGTACTTC. As protein: CAWSVTYEQYF.

Remarks on this clone: The germline gene is not matched at one end of the junction; a read error may be the cause. The chain employs TRBV5-6 and TRBJ1-5; D is undetermined. Germline lookup yields CDR1 SGHDT and CDR2 YYEEEE. The CDR3 has 15 amino acids. The CDR3 loop is CAGSLAEGNNQPQHF. As DNA, the CDR3 is TGTGCCGGCAGCTTGGCGGAGGGAAACAATCAGCCCCAGCATTTT.

The gene calls are TRBV29-1 and TRBJ1-5; 10 bases line up with TRBD1. The CDR3 loop spans 17 amino acids. V gave up 7 bases and J gave up 0 bases; unmatched junction bases: 12. Germline CDR1 is SQVTM and CDR2 is ANQGSEA. The CDR3 region is CSADRGRPSYSNQPQHF. The CDR3 bases are TGCAGCGCCGACAGGGGGCGTCCGTCATATAGCAATCAGCCCCAGCATTTT. Full variable domain (rest looked up from reference TRBV29-1 and TRBJ1-5): SAVISQKPSRDICQRGTSLTIQCQVDSQVTMMFWYRQQPGQSLTLIATANQGSEATYESGFVIDKFPISRPNLTFSTLTVSNMSPEDSSIYLCSADRGRPSYSNQPQHFGDGTRLSIL.

The chain links TRBV28 to TRBJ1-5; D is ambiguous. The CDR3 loop spans 14 amino acids. V lost 8 bases and J 6 bases, leaving 17 bases between the germline ends. Germline-derived CDR1 and CDR2 are MDHEN and SYDVKM. CDR3 loop: CASQSRHPAQPQHF. The CDR3 DNA follows: TGTGCCAGCCAAAGCCGGCACCCCGCTCAGCCCCAGCATTTT.

J is TRBJ2-2 and V is TRBV7-9; D remains ambiguous. V lost 8 bases, J lost 0 bases, and 10 bases lay in between. Germline V CDR1 and CDR2: SEHNR, FQNEAQ (reference sequence). The CDR3 extends over 14 amino acids. CDR3 in DNA: TGTGCCAGCGGGCGGCCCGCGAACACCGGGGAGCTGTTTTTT. The encoded protein is CASGRPANTGELFF.